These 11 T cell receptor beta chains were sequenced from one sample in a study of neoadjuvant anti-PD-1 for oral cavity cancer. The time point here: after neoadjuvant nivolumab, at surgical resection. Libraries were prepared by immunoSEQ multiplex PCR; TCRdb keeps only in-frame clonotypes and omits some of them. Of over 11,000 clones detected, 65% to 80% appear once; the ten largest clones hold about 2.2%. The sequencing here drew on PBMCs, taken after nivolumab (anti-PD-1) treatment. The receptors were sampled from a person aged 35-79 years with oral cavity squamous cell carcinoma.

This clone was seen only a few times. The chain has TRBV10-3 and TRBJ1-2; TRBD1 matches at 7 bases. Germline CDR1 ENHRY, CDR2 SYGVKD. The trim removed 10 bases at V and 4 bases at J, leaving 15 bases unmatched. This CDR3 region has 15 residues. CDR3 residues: CATHARGIHLYGYTF. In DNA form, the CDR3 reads TGTGCCACGCACGCCAGGGGGATACATCTCTATGGCTACACCTTC.

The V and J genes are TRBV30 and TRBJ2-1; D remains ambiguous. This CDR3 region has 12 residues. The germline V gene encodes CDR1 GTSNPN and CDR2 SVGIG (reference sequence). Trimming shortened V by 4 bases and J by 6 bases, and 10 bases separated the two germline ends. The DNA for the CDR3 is TGTGCCTGGACTGGTAGGGCCAATGAGCAGTTCTTC. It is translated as CAWTGRANEQFF.

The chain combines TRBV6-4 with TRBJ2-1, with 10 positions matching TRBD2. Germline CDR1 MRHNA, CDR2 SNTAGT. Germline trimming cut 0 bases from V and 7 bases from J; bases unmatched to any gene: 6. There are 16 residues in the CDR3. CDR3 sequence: CASSDSKREGVNEQFF. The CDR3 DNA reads TGTGCCAGCAGTGACTCTAAGCGGGAGGGGGTAAATGAGCAGTTCTTC.

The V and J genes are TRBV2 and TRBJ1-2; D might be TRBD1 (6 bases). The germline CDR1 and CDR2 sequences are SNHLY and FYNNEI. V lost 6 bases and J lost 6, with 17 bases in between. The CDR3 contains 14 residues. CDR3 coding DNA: TGTGCCAGCAGGAGATGGGGGCGGGGTGATGGCTACACCTTC. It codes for CASRRWGRGDGYTF.

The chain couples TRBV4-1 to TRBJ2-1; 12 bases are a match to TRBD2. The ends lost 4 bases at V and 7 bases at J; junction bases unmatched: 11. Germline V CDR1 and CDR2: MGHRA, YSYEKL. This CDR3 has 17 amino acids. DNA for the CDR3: TGCGCCAGCAGCCGCCTAGCGGGAGGGCCTATGATTAATGAGCAGTTCTTC. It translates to CASSRLAGGPMINEQFF.

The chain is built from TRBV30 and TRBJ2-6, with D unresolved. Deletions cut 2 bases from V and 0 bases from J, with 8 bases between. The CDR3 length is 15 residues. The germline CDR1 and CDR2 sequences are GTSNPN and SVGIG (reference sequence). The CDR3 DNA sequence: TGTGCCTGGAGTAGCCAGAGCTCTGGGGCCAACGTCCTGACTTTC. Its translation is CAWSSQSSGANVLTF. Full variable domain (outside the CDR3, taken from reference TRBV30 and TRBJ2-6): SQTIHQWPATLVQPVGSPLSLECTVEGTSNPNLYWYRQAAGRGLQLLFYSVGIGQISSEVPQNLSASRPQDRQFILSSKKLLLSDSGFYLCAWSSQSSGANVLTFGAGSRLTVL.

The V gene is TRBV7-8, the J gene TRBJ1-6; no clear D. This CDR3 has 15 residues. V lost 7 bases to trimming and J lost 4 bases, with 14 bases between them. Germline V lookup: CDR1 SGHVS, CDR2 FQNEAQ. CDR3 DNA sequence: TGTGCCAGCACTCCCGGTGGCAGATATAATTCACCCCTCCACTTT. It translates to CASTPGGRYNSPLHF.

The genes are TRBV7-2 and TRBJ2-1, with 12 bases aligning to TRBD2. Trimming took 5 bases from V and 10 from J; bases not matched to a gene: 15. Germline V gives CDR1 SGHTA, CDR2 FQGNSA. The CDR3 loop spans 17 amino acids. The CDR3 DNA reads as TGTGCCAGCAGCCGCCTGCGACTAGCGGGGGAACACCTAGAGCAGTTCTTC. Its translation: CASSRLRLAGEHLEQFF.

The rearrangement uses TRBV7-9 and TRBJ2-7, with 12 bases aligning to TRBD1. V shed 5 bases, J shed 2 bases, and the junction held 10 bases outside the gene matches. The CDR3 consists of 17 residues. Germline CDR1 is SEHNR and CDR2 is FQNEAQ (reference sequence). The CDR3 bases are TGTGCCAGCAGCCAAGGGACAGGGGGCGCGACCCCCTACGAGCAGTACTTC. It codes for CASSQGTGGATPYEQYF.

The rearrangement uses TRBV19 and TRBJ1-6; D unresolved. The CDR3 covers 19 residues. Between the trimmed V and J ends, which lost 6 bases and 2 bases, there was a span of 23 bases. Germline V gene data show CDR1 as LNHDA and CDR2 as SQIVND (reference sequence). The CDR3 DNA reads TGTGCCAGTAGCAACCGGAGGGCCCGCAGGAAAACCTATAATTCACCCCTCCACTTT. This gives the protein CASSNRRARRKTYNSPLHF.

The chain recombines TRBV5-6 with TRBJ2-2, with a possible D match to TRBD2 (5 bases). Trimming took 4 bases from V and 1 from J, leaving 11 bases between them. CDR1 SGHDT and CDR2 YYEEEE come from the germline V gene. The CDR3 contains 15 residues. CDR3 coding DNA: TGTGCCAGCAGCGGACTCGAGGAGAACACCGGGGAGCTGTTTTTT. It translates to CASSGLEENTGELFF.